This T cell receptor (beta chain) was identified during a study of T cell repertoires in cytomegalovirus infection. Whole-study findings and limits: HLA-C-restricted TCR beta clonotypes specific for CMV led the ex vivo response.

The sample holds a few counts of this clonotype. Its target is not known. Trimming removed 0 bases from V and 8 bases from J, with 10 bases in between. Germline loops: CDR1 LGHNA, CDR2 YSLEER. The CDR3 has 13 amino acids. TCRdb fed the reads into MiXCR, producing one record per CDR3 protein. The sample records around 770,000 distinct CDR3 sequences, approximately 32% being singletons. This chain links TRBV4-3 with TRBJ1-2; D might be TRBD1 (5 bases). Material: cultured CD8+ T cells from PBMCs, obtained from culture after CMV antigen stimulation. The clonotype originates from a human donor in good health (CMV status not recorded). Some clones in this sample may be carry-over from other donors' samples. The CDR3 loop reads CASSQDPGTGYTF. CDR3 nucleotide sequence: TGCGCCAGCAGCCAAGACCCGGGGACCGGCTACACCTTC.